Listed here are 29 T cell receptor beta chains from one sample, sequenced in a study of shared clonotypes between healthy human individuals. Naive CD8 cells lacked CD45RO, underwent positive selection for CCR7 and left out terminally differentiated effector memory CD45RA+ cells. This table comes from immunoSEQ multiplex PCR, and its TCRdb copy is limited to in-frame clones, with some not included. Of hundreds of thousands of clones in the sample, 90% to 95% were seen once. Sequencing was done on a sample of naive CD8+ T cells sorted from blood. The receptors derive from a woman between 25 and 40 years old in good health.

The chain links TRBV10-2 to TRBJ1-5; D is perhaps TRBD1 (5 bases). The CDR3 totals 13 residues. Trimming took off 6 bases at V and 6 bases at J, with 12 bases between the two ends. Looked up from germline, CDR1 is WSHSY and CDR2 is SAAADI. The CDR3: CASSATRVQPQHF. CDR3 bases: TGCGCCAGCAGCGCTACCAGGGTTCAGCCCCAGCATTTT.

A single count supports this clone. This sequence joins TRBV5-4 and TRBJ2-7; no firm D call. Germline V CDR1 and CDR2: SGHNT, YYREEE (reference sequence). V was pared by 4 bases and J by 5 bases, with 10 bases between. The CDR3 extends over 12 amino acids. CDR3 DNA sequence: TGTGCCAGCAGCGAATATAGCAACGAGCAGTACTTC. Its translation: CASSEYSNEQYF.

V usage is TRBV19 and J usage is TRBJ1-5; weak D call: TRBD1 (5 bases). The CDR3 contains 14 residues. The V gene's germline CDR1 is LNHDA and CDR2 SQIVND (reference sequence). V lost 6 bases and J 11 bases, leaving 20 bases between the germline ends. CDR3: CASSPLWGREAQHF. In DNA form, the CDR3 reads TGTGCCAGTAGCCCCCTATGGGGGAGAGAGGCCCAGCATTTT.

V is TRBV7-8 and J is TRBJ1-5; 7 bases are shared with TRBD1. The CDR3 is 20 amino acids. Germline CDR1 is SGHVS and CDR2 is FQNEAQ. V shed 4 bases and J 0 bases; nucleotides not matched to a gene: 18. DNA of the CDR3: TGTGCCAGCAGCTACCGGTTGATAGGGACAGACCCTAATAGCAATCAGCCCCAGCATTTT. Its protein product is CASSYRLIGTDPNSNQPQHF. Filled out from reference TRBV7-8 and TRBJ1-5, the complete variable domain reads GAGVSQSPRYKVAKRGQDVALRCDPISGHVSLFWYQQALGQGPEFLTYFQNEAQLDKSGLPSDRFFAERPEGSVSTLKIQRTQQEDSAVYLCASSYRLIGTDPNSNQPQHFGDGTRLSIL.

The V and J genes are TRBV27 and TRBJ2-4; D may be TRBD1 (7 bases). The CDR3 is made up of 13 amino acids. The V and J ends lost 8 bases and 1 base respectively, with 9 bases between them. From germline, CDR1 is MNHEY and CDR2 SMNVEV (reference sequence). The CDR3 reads CASGGGAKNIQYF. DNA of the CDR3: TGTGCCAGCGGAGGGGGCGCCAAAAACATTCAGTACTTC.

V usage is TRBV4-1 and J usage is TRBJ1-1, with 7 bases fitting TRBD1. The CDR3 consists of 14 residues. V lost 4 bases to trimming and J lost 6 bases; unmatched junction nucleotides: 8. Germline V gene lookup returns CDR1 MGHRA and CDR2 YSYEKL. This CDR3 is CASSRLQGTAEAFF. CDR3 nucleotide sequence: TGCGCCAGCAGCCGGCTACAGGGGACCGCTGAAGCTTTCTTT.

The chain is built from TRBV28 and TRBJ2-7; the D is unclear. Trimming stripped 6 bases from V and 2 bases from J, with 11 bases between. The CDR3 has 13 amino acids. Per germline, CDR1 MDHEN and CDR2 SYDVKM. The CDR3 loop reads CASSPHETYEQYF. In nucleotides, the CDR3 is TGTGCCAGCAGCCCACACGAAACCTACGAGCAGTACTTC.

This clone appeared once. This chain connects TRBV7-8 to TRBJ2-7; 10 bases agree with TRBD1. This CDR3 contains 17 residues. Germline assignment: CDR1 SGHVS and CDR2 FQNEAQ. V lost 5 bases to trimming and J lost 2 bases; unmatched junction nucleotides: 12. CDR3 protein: CASSLQGVGQGTYEQYF. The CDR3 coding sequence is TGTGCCAGCAGCCTCCAGGGGGTGGGACAGGGGACCTACGAGCAGTACTTC.

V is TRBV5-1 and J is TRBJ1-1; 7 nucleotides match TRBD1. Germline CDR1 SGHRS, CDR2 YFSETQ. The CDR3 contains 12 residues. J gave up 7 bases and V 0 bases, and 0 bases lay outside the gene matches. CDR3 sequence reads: CASSLGQGEAFF. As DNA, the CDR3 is TGCGCCAGCAGCTTGGGACAGGGTGAAGCTTTCTTT.

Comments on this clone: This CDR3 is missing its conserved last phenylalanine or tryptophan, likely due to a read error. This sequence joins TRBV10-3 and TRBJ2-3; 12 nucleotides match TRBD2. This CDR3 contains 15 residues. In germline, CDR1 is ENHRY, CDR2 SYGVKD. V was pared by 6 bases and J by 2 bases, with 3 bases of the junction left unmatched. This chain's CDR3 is CAIRGTSGHTDTQYL. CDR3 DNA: TGTGCCATCAGGGGGACTAGCGGGCACACAGATACGCAGTATCTT.

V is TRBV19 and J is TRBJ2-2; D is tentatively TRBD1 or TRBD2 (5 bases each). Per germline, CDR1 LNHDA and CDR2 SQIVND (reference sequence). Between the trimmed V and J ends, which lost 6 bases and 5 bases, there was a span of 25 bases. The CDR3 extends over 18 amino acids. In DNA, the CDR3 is TGTGCCAGTAGACTACGGGGATTAGCGTCCGACAGAACCGGGGAGCTGTTTTTT. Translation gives CASRLRGLASDRTGELFF.

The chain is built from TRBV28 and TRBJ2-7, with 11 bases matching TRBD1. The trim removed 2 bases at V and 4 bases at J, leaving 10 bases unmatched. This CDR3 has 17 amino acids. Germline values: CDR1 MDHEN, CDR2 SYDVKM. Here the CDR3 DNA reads TGTGCCAGCAGTTTAACCCTCAGGACAGGGGGCGCATACGAGCAGTACTTC. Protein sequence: CASSLTLRTGGAYEQYF.

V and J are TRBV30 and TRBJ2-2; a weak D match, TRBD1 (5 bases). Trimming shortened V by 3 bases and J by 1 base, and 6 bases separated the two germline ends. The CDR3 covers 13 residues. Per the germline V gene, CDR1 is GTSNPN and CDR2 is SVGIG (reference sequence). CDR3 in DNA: TGTGCCTGGAGGGACAAGAACACCGGGGAGCTGTTTTTT. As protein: CAWRDKNTGELFF.

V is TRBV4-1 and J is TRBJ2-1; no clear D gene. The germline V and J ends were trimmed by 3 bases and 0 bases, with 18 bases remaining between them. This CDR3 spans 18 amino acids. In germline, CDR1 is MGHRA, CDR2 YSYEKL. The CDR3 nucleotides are TGCGCCAGCAGCCACGACCCTCGAAAACCCTTCTCCTACAATGAGCAGTTCTTC. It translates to CASSHDPRKPFSYNEQFF.

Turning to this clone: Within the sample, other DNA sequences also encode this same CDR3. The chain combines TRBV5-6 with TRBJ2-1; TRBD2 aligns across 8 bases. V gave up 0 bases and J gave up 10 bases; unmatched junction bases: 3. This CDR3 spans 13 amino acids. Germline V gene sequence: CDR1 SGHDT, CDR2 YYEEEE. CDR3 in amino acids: CASSLGLAGEQFF. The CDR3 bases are TGTGCCAGCAGCTTGGGGCTAGCGGGCGAGCAGTTCTTC.

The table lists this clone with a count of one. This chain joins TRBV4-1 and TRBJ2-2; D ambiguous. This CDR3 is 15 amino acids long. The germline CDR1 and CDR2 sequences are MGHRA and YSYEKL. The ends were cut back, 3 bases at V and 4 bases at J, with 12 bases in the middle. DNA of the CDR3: TGCGCCAGCAGCCACAGGCCGGGTGCCACCGGGGAGCTGTTTTTT. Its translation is CASSHRPGATGELFF.

CDR3 DNA: TGTGCCAGCAGTCCCCGCCCCGGGTTGGGGGGGGGAGGAGAGCAGTACTTC. It is translated as CASSPRPGLGGGGEQYF. This chain connects TRBV9 to TRBJ2-7, with 7 positions matching TRBD2. This CDR3 is built from 17 residues. Germline assignment: CDR1 SGDLS and CDR2 YYNGEE. After removal of 5 bases from V and 7 bases from J, the junction contained 21 bases not matched to a gene.

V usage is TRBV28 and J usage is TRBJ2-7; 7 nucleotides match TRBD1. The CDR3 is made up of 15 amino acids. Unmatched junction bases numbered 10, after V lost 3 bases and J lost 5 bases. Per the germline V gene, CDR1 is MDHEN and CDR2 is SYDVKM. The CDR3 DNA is TGTGCCAGCAGTTTCCGTCAGACAGGGCTCCACGAGCAGTACTTC. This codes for CASSFRQTGLHEQYF.

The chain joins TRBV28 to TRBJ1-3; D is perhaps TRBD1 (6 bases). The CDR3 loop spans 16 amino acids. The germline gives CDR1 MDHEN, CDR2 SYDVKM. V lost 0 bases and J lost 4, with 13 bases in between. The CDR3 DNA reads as TGTGCCAGCAGTTTATGGAGGCAGGGGATGGGAAACACCATATATTTT. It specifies CASSLWRQGMGNTIYF.

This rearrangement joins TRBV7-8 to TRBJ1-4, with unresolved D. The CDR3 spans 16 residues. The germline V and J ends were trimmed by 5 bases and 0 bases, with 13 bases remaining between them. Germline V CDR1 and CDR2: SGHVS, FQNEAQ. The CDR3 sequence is CASSGFAAATNEKLFF. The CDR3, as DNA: TGTGCCAGCAGCGGGTTCGCGGCAGCAACTAATGAAAAACTGTTTTTT.

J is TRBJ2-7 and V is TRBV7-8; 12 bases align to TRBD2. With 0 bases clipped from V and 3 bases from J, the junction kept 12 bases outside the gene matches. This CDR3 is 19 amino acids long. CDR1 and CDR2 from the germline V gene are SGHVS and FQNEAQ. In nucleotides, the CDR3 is TGTGCCAGCAGCTTAGCGTCGCTAGCGGGAGGGGCATATTTCTACGAGCAGTACTTC. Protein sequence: CASSLASLAGGAYFYEQYF.

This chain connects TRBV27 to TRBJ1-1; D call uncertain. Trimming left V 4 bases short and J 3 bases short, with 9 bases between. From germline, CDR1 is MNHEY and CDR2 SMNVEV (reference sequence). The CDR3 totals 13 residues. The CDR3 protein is CASSSLLDTEAFF. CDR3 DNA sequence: TGTGCCAGCAGTTCGCTCCTTGACACTGAAGCTTTCTTT.

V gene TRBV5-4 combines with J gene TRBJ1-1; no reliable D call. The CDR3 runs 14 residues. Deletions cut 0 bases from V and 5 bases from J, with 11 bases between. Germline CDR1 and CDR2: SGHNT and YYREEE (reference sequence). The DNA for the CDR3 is TGTGCCAGCAGCTTGGGGGCCGGGAGGACTGAAGCTTTCTTT. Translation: CASSLGAGRTEAFF.

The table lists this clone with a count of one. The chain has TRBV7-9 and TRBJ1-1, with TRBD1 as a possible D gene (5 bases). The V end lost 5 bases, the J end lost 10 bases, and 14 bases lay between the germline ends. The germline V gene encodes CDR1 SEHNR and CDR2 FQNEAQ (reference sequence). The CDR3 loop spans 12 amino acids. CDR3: CASSPGSGPAFF. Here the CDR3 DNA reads TGTGCCAGCAGCCCAGGGTCCGGCCCAGCTTTCTTT.

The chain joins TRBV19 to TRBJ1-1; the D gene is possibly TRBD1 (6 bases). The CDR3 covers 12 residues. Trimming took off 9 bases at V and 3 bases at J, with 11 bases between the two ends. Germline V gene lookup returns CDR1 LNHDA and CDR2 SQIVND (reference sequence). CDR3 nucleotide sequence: TGTGCCAGCACAGGGTCGTACACTGAAGCTTTCTTT. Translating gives CASTGSYTEAFF. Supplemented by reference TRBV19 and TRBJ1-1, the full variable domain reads DGGITQSPKYLFRKEGQNVTLSCEQNLNHDAMYWYRQDPGQGLRLIYYSQIVNDFQKGDIAEGYSVSREKKESFPLTVTSAQKNPTAFYLCASTGSYTEAFFGQGTRLTVV.

This chain's CDR3 is CASSEGLPYEQYF. CDR3 sequence (DNA): TGCGCCAGCAGTGAAGGGTTACCCTACGAGCAGTACTTC. This sequence joins TRBV10-2 and TRBJ2-7, with D unclear. Trimming took 3 bases from V and 2 from J, leaving 8 bases between them. Germline V gene sequence: CDR1 WSHSY, CDR2 SAAADI. This CDR3 comprises 13 residues.

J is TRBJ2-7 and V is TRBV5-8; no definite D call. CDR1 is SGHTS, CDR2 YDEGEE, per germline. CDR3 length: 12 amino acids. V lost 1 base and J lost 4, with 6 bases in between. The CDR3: CASSLFRYEQYF. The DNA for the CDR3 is TGTGCCAGCAGCTTGTTTAGGTACGAGCAGTACTTC.

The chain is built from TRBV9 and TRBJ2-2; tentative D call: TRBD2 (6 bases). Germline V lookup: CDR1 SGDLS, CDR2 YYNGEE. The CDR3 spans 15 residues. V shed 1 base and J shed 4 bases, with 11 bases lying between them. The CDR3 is CASSVRLGGTGELFF. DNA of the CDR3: TGTGCCAGCAGCGTAAGACTAGGTGGCACCGGGGAGCTGTTTTTT. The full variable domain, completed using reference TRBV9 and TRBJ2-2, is DSGVTQTPKHLITATGQRVTLRCSPRSGDLSVYWYQQSLDQGLQFLIQYYNGEERAKGNILERFSAQQFPDLHSELNLSSLELGDSALYFCASSVRLGGTGELFFGEGSRLTVL.

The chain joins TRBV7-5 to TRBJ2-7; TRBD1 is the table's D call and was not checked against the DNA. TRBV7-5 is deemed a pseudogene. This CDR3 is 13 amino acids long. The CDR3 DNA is TGTGTCAGAAGCCGAGACAGGGTCTACGAGCAGTACTTC. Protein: CVRSRDRVYEQYF.